Shown below are 8 T cell receptor beta chains from a single sample sequenced in a study of cytomegalovirus exposure and HLA in healthy donors. PCR involved 60 Vbeta and 13 Jbeta primers. The protocol was immunoSEQ multiplex PCR, while the TCRdb copy is restricted to in-frame clones and leaves out a portion. The sample consists of under 150,000 clones, 65% to 85% of them appearing once. Sequencing was carried out using PBMCs. Receptors were obtained from a man aged 18-30 years in good health and CMV-seronegative.

This clone was seen a handful of times. The chain combines TRBV6-1 with TRBJ2-7, with D possibly being TRBD1 (6 bases). The CDR3 length is 13 residues. CDR1 and CDR2 (germline): MNHNS, SASEGT. The ends were cut back, 4 bases at V and 4 bases at J, with 11 bases in the middle. CDR3 region: CASSVGRGYEQYF. CDR3 coding DNA: TGTGCCAGCAGTGTCGGCAGGGGTTACGAGCAGTACTTC.

V usage is TRBV2 and J usage is TRBJ1-5, with D perhaps TRBD1 (5 bases). CDR1 is SNHLY, CDR2 FYNNEI, per germline. The V end was cut by 8 bases, the J end by 5 bases, with 22 bases between. CDR3 length: 16 residues. The CDR3 bases are TGTGCCAGCGGAGAACAGGCAGGAGAGGAACATCAGCCCCAGCATTTT. Its protein product is CASGEQAGEEHQPQHF.

The chain joins TRBV13 to TRBJ2-7; 10 bases agree with TRBD1. This CDR3 contains 16 residues. V lost 4 bases, J lost 2 bases, and 8 bases stayed unmatched. Germline values: CDR1 PRHDT, CDR2 FYEKMQ (reference sequence). The CDR3 protein is CASSSHRTGGTYEQYF. CDR3 sequence (DNA): TGTGCCAGCAGCTCACATAGGACAGGGGGTACCTACGAGCAGTACTTC.

The rearrangement joins TRBV7-2 to TRBJ2-3; 7 positions agree with TRBD1. The CDR3 consists of 15 residues. Germline V CDR1 and CDR2: SGHTA, FQGNSA. V was clipped by 6 bases and J by 0 bases; unmatched bases: 6. CDR3 in DNA: TGTGCCAGCAGGCATCCGGGACAGAGCACAGATACGCAGTATTTT. This encodes CASRHPGQSTDTQYF.

This clone turned up a few times. The chain combines TRBV5-1 with TRBJ2-2, with TRBD1 as a possible D gene (6 bases). Germline values: CDR1 SGHRS, CDR2 YFSETQ. The CDR3 loop spans 14 amino acids. V lost 2 bases and J lost 6, with 11 bases in between. The CDR3 nucleotides are TGCGCCAGCAGCTTAAAGACAGGACCCGGGGAGCTGTTTTTT. Protein: CASSLKTGPGELFF.

The chain's CDR3 is CASSLSGLPYEQYF. In nucleotides, the CDR3 is TGTGCCAGCAGTTTATCTGGTCTTCCCTACGAGCAGTACTTC. The chain links TRBV27 to TRBJ2-5, with D unclear. Gene TRBJ2-7 matches the end of the DNA better, so the J call may be wrong. In germline, CDR1 is MNHEY, CDR2 SMNVEV (reference sequence). The CDR3 sequence is 14 residues long.

The rearrangement uses TRBV4-3 and TRBJ1-2; 8 bases match TRBD1. Trimming took 1 base from V and 3 from J; bases not matched to a gene: 7. The CDR3 spans 16 residues. CDR1 and CDR2 (germline): LGHNA, YSLEER. This chain's CDR3 is CASSQGRSTGDYGYTF. DNA of the CDR3: TGCGCCAGCAGCCAAGGACGCTCGACAGGGGACTATGGCTACACCTTC.

This chain connects TRBV27 to TRBJ2-5; 9 bases are shared with TRBD1. Trimming removed 5 bases from V and 0 bases from J; junction bases left unmatched: 10. Per germline, CDR1 MNHEY and CDR2 SMNVEV (reference sequence). The CDR3 loop spans 17 amino acids. The CDR3 sequence is CASSRHRGRPYQETQYF. The DNA for the CDR3 is TGTGCCAGCAGTCGCCACAGGGGGCGGCCGTACCAAGAGACCCAGTACTTC.